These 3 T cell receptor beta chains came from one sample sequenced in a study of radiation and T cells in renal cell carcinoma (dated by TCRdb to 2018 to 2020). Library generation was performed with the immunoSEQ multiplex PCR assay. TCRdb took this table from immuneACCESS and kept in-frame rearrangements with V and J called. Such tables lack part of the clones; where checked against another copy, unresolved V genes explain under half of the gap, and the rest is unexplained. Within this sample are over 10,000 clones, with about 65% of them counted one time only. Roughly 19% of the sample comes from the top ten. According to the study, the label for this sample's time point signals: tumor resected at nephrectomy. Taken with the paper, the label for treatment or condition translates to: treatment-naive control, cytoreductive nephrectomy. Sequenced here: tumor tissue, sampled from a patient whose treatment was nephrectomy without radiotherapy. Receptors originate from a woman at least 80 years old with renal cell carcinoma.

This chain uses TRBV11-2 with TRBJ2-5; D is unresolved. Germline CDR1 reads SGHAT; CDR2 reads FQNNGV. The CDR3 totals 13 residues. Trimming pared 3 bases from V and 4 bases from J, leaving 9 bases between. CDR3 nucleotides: TGTGCCAGCAGCTTCTTTACAGCAGAGACCCAGTACTTC. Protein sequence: CASSFFTAETQYF.

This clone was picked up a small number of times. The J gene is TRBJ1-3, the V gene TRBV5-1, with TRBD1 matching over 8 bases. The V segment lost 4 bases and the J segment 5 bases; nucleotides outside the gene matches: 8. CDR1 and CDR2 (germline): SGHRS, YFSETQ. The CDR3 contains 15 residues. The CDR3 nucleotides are TGCGCCAGCAGCAGTGGGGGACAGGTCAGAAACACCATATATTTT. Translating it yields CASSSGGQVRNTIYF.

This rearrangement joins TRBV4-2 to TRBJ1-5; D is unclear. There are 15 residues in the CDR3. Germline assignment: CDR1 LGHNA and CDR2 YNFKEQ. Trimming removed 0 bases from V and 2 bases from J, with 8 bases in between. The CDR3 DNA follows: TGTGCCAGCAGCCAAGAATACCGGGGCAATCAGCCCCAGCATTTT. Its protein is CASSQEYRGNQPQHF.